The entry below gives a single T cell receptor (beta chain) sequence along with its context. Per germline, CDR1 MNHEY and CDR2 SVGEGT. This CDR3 is built from 14 residues. Trimming at V came to 5 bases and at J to 2 bases, leaving 3 bases not matched to a gene. Amplified regions were TCR beta CDR3 sequences from RNA transcripts. Carried out on the TCR CDR3, a first-round RT-PCR used the HTBI primer set. MiXCR, run by TCRdb on the multiplex PCR reads, gives a single entry per CDR3 protein. The sample lists some 490,000 distinct CDR3 sequences, 22% seen once, with about half in the top ten. Patients having uncontrolled infection, another autoimmune disease, pregnancy or lactation were not included. The sample comes from a study of T cells in Graves' hyperthyroidism and ophthalmopathy.

This clonotype was sampled from a woman between 65 and 79 years old with Graves' ophthalmopathy. Sequenced input: blood. The rearrangement uses TRBV6-2 or TRBV6-3 and TRBJ2-7; 10 nucleotides match TRBD2. CDR3 sequence (DNA): TGTGCCAGCAGTACTAGCGGGAAGGCCTACGAGCAGTACTTC. Translation gives CASSTSGKAYEQYF.